The 19 T cell receptor beta chains given below trace back to one sample, sequenced in a study of T cell responses to AZD1222 COVID-19 vaccine. This table comes from immunoSEQ multiplex PCR, and its TCRdb copy is limited to in-frame clones, with some not included. The sample yields some 150,000 clones, around 90% seen once. The source material was peripheral blood, sampled 28 days after the second AZD1222 dose. These receptors were taken from an adult who received the AZD1222 COVID-19 vaccine.

CDR3 nucleotide sequence: TGTGCCAGCAGCTTAAGGGCGGCGGGGATTAGCTCCTACAATGAGCAGTTCTTC. Translating it yields CASSLRAAGISSYNEQFF. J is TRBJ2-1 and V is TRBV7-2, with a tentative D call TRBD2 (6 bases). CDR1 is SGHTA and CDR2 is FQGNSA in the germline V gene. The CDR3 covers 18 residues. V lost 2 bases to trimming and J lost 0 bases, with 17 bases between them.

The chain links TRBV2 to TRBJ1-2; D is uncertain. Trimming removed 0 bases from V and 8 bases from J, with 13 bases in between. Germline CDR1 reads SNHLY; CDR2 reads FYNNEI. This CDR3 comprises 14 residues. The CDR3: CASSEALRGSGYTF. In DNA form, the CDR3 reads TGTGCCAGCAGTGAAGCGCTTCGGGGTAGCGGCTACACCTTC.

The chain employs TRBV18 and TRBJ2-7, with D perhaps matching TRBD2 (6 bases). CDR1 is KGHSH, CDR2 LQKENI, per germline. Between the trimmed V and J ends, which lost 1 base and 1 base, there was a span of 17 bases. This CDR3 has 17 amino acids. CDR3 nucleotide sequence: TGTGCCAGCTCACCACGATTCGGGGGTAATAGGTCCTACGAGCAGTACTTC. Translation gives CASSPRFGGNRSYEQYF.

V is TRBV21-1 and J is TRBJ2-7; TRBD2, the table's D call, lacks a check against the DNA. TRBV21-1 is a known pseudogene. CDR3 length: 11 amino acids. CDR3 residues: CASSKSDEQYF. The CDR3 nucleotides read TGTGCCAGCAGCAAAAGCGACGAGCAGTACTTC.

CDR3 nucleotide sequence: TGTGCCAGCAGCCTTTTGACGATCTCCTACAATGAGCAGTTCTTC. Protein: CASSLLTISYNEQFF. The chain carries TRBV28 and TRBJ2-1, with unresolved D. The CDR3 is made up of 15 amino acids. CDR1 and CDR2 from the germline V gene are MDHEN and SYDVKM. V was trimmed by 6 bases and J by 0 bases, leaving 12 bases between them.

The chain employs TRBV19 and TRBJ1-1; no reliable D call. The CDR3 contains 14 residues. V was clipped by 3 bases and J by 6 bases, with 14 bases between them. In germline, CDR1 is LNHDA, CDR2 SQIVND (reference sequence). The chain's CDR3 is CASSISTLGSEAFF. The CDR3 DNA reads as TGTGCCAGTAGTATCTCCACCCTTGGGTCTGAAGCTTTCTTT.

V gene TRBV6-1 combines with J gene TRBJ1-2; tentative D call: TRBD1 (6 bases). Germline CDR1 is MNHNS and CDR2 is SASEGT. Trimming took 4 bases from V and 0 from J, leaving 21 bases between them. This CDR3 has 18 residues. CDR3 nucleotides: TGTGCCAGCAGTGGCCTCCCCCCCCAGGGGTCTACTAACTATGGCTACACCTTC. Translation gives CASSGLPPQGSTNYGYTF.

DNA of the CDR3: TGTGCCAGCAGCGGCGGGCCCGGGAGCAATCAGCCCCAGCATTTT. Translation gives CASSGGPGSNQPQHF. The V and J genes are TRBV11-2 and TRBJ1-5; D is uncertain. This CDR3 is 15 amino acids long. Germline CDR1 and CDR2: SGHAT and FQNNGV. V was clipped by 5 bases and J by 1 base, with 12 bases between them.

The J gene is TRBJ1-2, the V gene TRBV29-1, with TRBD1 identical over 7 bases. Per germline, CDR1 SQVTM and CDR2 ANQGSEA. This CDR3 spans 13 amino acids. With 7 bases clipped from V and 6 bases from J, the junction kept 11 bases outside the gene matches. For the CDR3, the DNA is TGCAGCGCGATACAGGGGCTCTCCGATGGCTACACCTTC. Its translation: CSAIQGLSDGYTF.

The gene calls are TRBV10-2 and TRBJ1-5; no reliable D call. CDR3 length equals 14 residues. The ends were cut back, 3 bases at V and 0 bases at J, with 6 bases in the middle. Germline V CDR1 and CDR2: WSHSY, SAAADI. CDR3: CASSELVSNQPQHF. CDR3 sequence (DNA): TGCGCCAGCAGTGAATTGGTTAGCAATCAGCCCCAGCATTTT.

This clone was seen a handful of times. The J gene is TRBJ2-7, the V gene TRBV5-4; the D call may be TRBD1 or TRBD2 (5 bases each). The germline CDR1 and CDR2 sequences are SGHNT and YYREEE (reference sequence). The V and J ends lost 4 bases and 3 bases respectively, with 8 bases between them. The CDR3 has 12 residues. CDR3 bases: TGTGCCAGCAGCCGGGACGTCTACGAGCAGTACTTC. The encoded protein is CASSRDVYEQYF.

V and J are TRBV7-9 and TRBJ1-4; D not resolved. This CDR3 spans 18 amino acids. The ends were cut back, 5 bases at V and 0 bases at J, with 19 bases in the middle. Germline CDR1 and CDR2: SEHNR and FQNEAQ (reference sequence). CDR3 amino acids: CASSPGFERAATNEKLFF. The CDR3 coding sequence is TGTGCCAGCAGCCCCGGGTTTGAGCGGGCAGCAACTAATGAAAAACTGTTTTTT. Full variable domain (remainder filled in from reference TRBV7-9 and TRBJ1-4): DTGVSQNPRHKITKRGQNVTFRCDPISEHNRLYWYRQTLGQGPEFLTYFQNEAQLEKSRLLSDRFSAERPKGSFSTLEIQRTEQGDSAMYLCASSPGFERAATNEKLFFGSGTQLSVL.

This rearrangement joins TRBV13 to TRBJ2-7, with a weak D call TRBD2 (6 bases). V was shortened by 5 bases and J by 2 bases, with 16 bases between the two germline ends. The CDR3 extends over 15 amino acids. The germline gives CDR1 PRHDT, CDR2 FYEKMQ (reference sequence). In DNA, the CDR3 is TGTGCCAGCAGCCCCCCCCCGGAGGGAGCCTACGAGCAGTACTTC. Its translation is CASSPPPEGAYEQYF.

This clone was observed a few times. The rearrangement links TRBV2 to TRBJ1-1; a weak D match, TRBD1 (5 bases). Trimming took off 4 bases at V and 3 bases at J, with 24 bases between the two ends. This CDR3 comprises 18 residues. Germline CDR1 is SNHLY and CDR2 is FYNNEI. The CDR3 DNA follows: TGTGCCAGCAGTGGAGGGGCACCCTGGGAGCCTAGGGACACTGAAGCTTTCTTT. Its protein is CASSGGAPWEPRDTEAFF.

The CDR3 protein is CASGLERVVPNTEAFF. For the CDR3, the DNA is TGTGCTAGTGGTTTGGAAAGGGTGGTCCCGAACACTGAAGCTTTCTTT. The rearrangement uses TRBV12-5 and TRBJ1-1; D gene ambiguous. The CDR3 is 16 residues long. CDR1 and CDR2 from the germline V gene are LGHNT and FRNRAP. The ends were cut back, 1 base at V and 1 base at J, with 13 bases in the middle.

V is TRBV10-2 and J is TRBJ1-2; no reliable D call. Deletions cut 4 bases from V and 4 bases from J, with 10 bases between. This CDR3 contains 13 residues. Germline V CDR1 and CDR2: WSHSY, SAAADI. CDR3 DNA: TGCGCCAGCAGTGGGGCGAATACCTATGGCTACACCTTC. It yields the protein CASSGANTYGYTF.

The table lists this clone with a count of one. This chain links TRBV11-2 with TRBJ2-3; 12 bases map to TRBD2. CDR1 is SGHAT, CDR2 FQNNGV, per germline. The ends lost 1 base at V and 2 bases at J; junction bases unmatched: 1. This CDR3 contains 16 residues. Here the CDR3 reads CASSLGTSGDTDTQYF. CDR3 sequence (DNA): TGTGCCAGCAGCTTAGGGACTAGCGGGGACACAGATACGCAGTATTTT. Variable domain in full (rest from reference TRBV11-2 and TRBJ2-3): EAGVAQSPRYKIIEKRQSVAFWCNPISGHATLYWYQQILGQGPKLLIQFQNNGVVDDSQLPKDRFSAERLKGVDSTLKIQPAKLEDSAVYLCASSLGTSGDTDTQYFGPGTRLTVL.

This chain uses TRBV6-5 with TRBJ1-4, with D possibly TRBD1 on 5 matching bases. This CDR3 has 14 residues. The V end was cut by 4 bases, the J end by 5 bases, with 11 bases between. Germline CDR1 and CDR2: MNHEY and SVGAGI. CDR3 coding DNA: TGTGCCAGCAGTTTGACAGAAAAGAATGAAAAACTGTTTTTT. Protein: CASSLTEKNEKLFF.

The chain is built from TRBV12-5 and TRBJ2-6; D remains unclear. V was cut by 7 bases and J by 2 bases, with 0 bases left in between. CDR1 and CDR2 from the germline V gene are LGHNT and FRNRAP. The CDR3 runs to 11 residues. CDR3 bases: TGTGCTAGTGCTGGGGCCAACGTCCTGACTTTC. Amino acids: CASAGANVLTF.